This is a list of T cell receptor beta chains from one sample in a study of CXCR3-negative and CXCR3-positive naive CD8 T cells. For each CDR3 protein, TCRdb gives one entry from its re-call of the 5' RACE reads, without DNA. The table for this sample gives tens of thousands of distinct CDR3 sequences. Material: naive CXCR3+ CD8+ T cells from blood. These receptors originate from a human donor in good health. Some clones in this sample may be carry-over from other donors' samples. CDR3s include the opening cysteine and the closing phenylalanine or tryptophan.

TRBV28	TRBJ2-5	CASSIQYRYGETQYF
TRBV7-9	TRBJ1-6	CASSLVLGDNSPLHF
TRBV12-3/TRBV12-4	TRBJ2-1	CASTPRYNNEQFF
TRBV14	TRBJ2-7	CASSQETSGSYYEQYF
TRBV4-1	TRBJ2-1	CASSQDGLEAYNEQFF
TRBV28	TRBJ2-7	CASSLSQGFLRYF
TRBV5-1	TRBJ2-7	CASSSYLLYEQYF
TRBV7-9	TRBJ2-2	CASSSDFQVMELFF
TRBV5-1	TRBJ2-1	CASSLASGESEQFF
TRBV28	TRBJ1-5	CASSTTGGGQPQHF
TRBV7-2	TRBJ2-7	CASSSTGTGVYEQYF
TRBV28	TRBJ2-5	CASSLDRGVQETQYF
TRBV4-1	TRBJ2-5	CASSQFAGEETQYF
TRBV28	TRBJ2-2	CASSPYSGGTGELFF
TRBV7-9	TRBJ1-1	CASSLGNGEAFF
TRBV28	TRBJ2-7	CASSGLLLPTYEQYF
TRBV18	TRBJ2-7	CASSPPQGSPYEQYF
TRBV6-5	TRBJ2-7	CASSTAGGPYEQYF
TRBV24-1	TRBJ2-1	CATSDHGLAEQFF
TRBV6-2/TRBV6-3	TRBJ1-1	CASSPKGTEAFF
TRBV7-8	TRBJ2-1	CASSLSGGADNNEQFF
TRBV3-1	TRBJ2-7	CASSQVAEIHEQYF
TRBV29-1	TRBJ2-7	CSVVQGSSYDQYF
TRBV4-1	TRBJ2-1	CASSPTEASSYNEQFF
TRBV15	TRBJ1-3	CATSRDRVGEDTIYF
TRBV6-2/TRBV6-3	TRBJ2-1	CASSSGMDYNEQFF
TRBV11-3	TRBJ2-1	CASSLGAENEQFF
TRBV28	TRBJ2-3	CASSSLGMTDTQYF
TRBV29-1	TRBJ2-5	CSVVLRGIQETQYF
TRBV7-7	TRBJ1-5	CASSLVVLSGKGSQPQHF
TRBV18	TRBJ2-5	CASSPTSDLYQETQYF
TRBV29-1	TRBJ2-2	CSVELRSGELFF
TRBV20-1	TRBJ1-1	CSAPDSNTEAFF
TRBV12-3/TRBV12-4	TRBJ2-5	CASSLSGVAETQYF
TRBV28	TRBJ2-4	CASSPRTDSAKNTQYF
TRBV6-6	TRBJ2-7	CASSYLDSEQYF
TRBV7-8	TRBJ1-5	CASSLSFPTQGWQPQHF
TRBV5-1	TRBJ2-1	CASFDGGNEQFF
TRBV14	TRBJ2-1	CASSSPGQGINEQFF
TRBV6-5	TRBJ2-7	CASSAPGLAVYEQYF
TRBV7-2	TRBJ2-1	CASSLDGTTYNEQFF
TRBV20-1	TRBJ2-7	CSARESAGGLREQYF
TRBV15	TRBJ1-1	CATGQGIDTEAFF
TRBV28	TRBJ2-3	CASSETSSWDTQYF
TRBV5-1	TRBJ1-5	CASSLGPGTGFDQPQHF
TRBV15	TRBJ1-6	CATSLFPGQGGSSYNSPLHF
TRBV28	TRBJ2-7	CASSLGLAGFYEQYF
TRBV29-1	TRBJ2-7	CSVAGTAGEQYF
TRBV4-1	TRBJ2-1	CASSPSGMGYEQFF
TRBV6-5	TRBJ2-2	CASRAAGELFF
TRBV9	TRBJ2-2	CASSAPAQGNTGELFF
TRBV20-1	TRBJ1-1	CSAMVQGKAFF